These 20 T cell receptor beta chains originate from one sample sequenced in a study of Graves' ophthalmopathy and Graves' hyperthyroidism. Amplifying from RNA transcripts, the study obtained TCR beta CDR3 regions. An initial RT-PCR round employing HTBI primers preceded a second-round multiplex PCR. TCRdb used MiXCR to reprocess the multiplex PCR reads, holding one entry per CDR3 protein. This table holds around 1,000,000 distinct CDR3 sequences, approximately 35% found once. What was sequenced was peripheral blood or thyroid tissue (not recorded which). These receptor sequences come from an adult man with Graves' hyperthyroidism.

This clonotype was counted a few times. The V and J genes are TRBV11-2 and TRBJ2-7; 14 nucleotides align to TRBD2. Germline CDR1 reads SGHAT; CDR2 reads FQNNGV. The CDR3 has 16 residues. Germline trimming cut 3 bases from V and 4 bases from J; bases unmatched to any gene: 5. CDR3 amino acids: CASSFEGTSGRYEQYF. CDR3 bases: TGTGCCAGCAGCTTCGAAGGGACTAGCGGGAGATACGAGCAGTACTTC.

This clonotype was counted a few times. The rearrangement links TRBV27 to TRBJ1-5; a weak D match, TRBD1 (5 bases). This CDR3 spans 14 amino acids. V lost 2 bases to trimming and J lost 5 bases, with 10 bases between them. Germline CDR1 is MNHEY and CDR2 is SMNVEV (reference sequence). CDR3 residues: CASSLLRGHQPQHF. The DNA for the CDR3 is TGTGCCAGCAGTTTACTAAGGGGCCATCAGCCCCAGCATTTT.

This clonotype was seen more than once but under ten times. An end of the junction differs from the germline gene, which may be a read error. The chain couples TRBV7-2 to TRBJ1-1, with TRBD1 matching over 8 bases. CDR1 is SGHTA and CDR2 is FQGNSA in the germline V gene. The CDR3 runs 15 residues. CDR3 sequence: CASSSTGGGNAEAFF. In DNA, the CDR3 is TGTGCCAGCAGCTCAACAGGGGGAGGGAACGCTGAAGCTTTCTTT. The entire variable domain, with the rest obtained from reference TRBV7-2 and TRBJ1-1, is as follows: GAGVSQSPSNKVTEKGKDVELRCDPISGHTALYWYRQSLGQGLEFLIYFQGNSAPDKSGLPSDRFSAERTGGSVSTLTIQRTQQEDSAVYLCASSSTGGGNAEAFFGQGTRLTVV.

The chain recombines TRBV7-2 with TRBJ1-1, with TRBD1 matching over 10 bases. Germline loops: CDR1 SGHTA, CDR2 FQGNSA. The ends lost 4 bases at V and 5 bases at J; junction bases unmatched: 16. This CDR3 region has 18 residues. CDR3 in DNA: TGTGCCAGCAGCTACCCCAGGACAGGGGGGCGCGGGGGAACTGAAGCTTTCTTT. Its protein is CASSYPRTGGRGGTEAFF. The variable domain in full, completed from reference TRBV7-2 and TRBJ1-1, reads GAGVSQSPSNKVTEKGKDVELRCDPISGHTALYWYRQSLGQGLEFLIYFQGNSAPDKSGLPSDRFSAERTGGSVSTLTIQRTQQEDSAVYLCASSYPRTGGRGGTEAFFGQGTRLTVV.

In this sample, this clonotype turned up once. Since no conserved phenylalanine or tryptophan closes the CDR3, a read error is the likely cause. It is unclear where the CDR3 begins or ends on the DNA, so no DNA is shown, and the CDR3 is as TCRdb lists it. The J gene is TRBJ1-1, the V gene TRBV28; the table's D call of TRBD1 was not tested on the DNA. The CDR3 adds up to 10 amino acids, both ends counted. In germline, CDR1 is MDHEN, CDR2 SYDVKM. The CDR3 loop reads CASRKPQGNY.

The chain recombines TRBV28 with TRBJ2-5; D might be TRBD1 (5 bases). With 8 bases removed from V and 2 bases from J, the gap between germline ends came to 24 bases. Germline values: CDR1 MDHEN, CDR2 SYDVKM. The length of the CDR3 is 17 residues. CDR3 in amino acids: CASQREGHRRKQETQYF. The CDR3 DNA reads as TGTGCCAGCCAAAGGGAAGGACACCGACGGAAACAAGAGACCCAGTACTTC.

This clonotype was detected ten times or more. The V gene is TRBV11-2, the J gene TRBJ1-6; D is possibly TRBD1 (5 bases). Germline-derived CDR1 and CDR2 are SGHAT and FQNNGV. CDR3 length: 17 amino acids. V was clipped by 4 bases and J by 0 bases, with 13 bases between them. In DNA form, the CDR3 reads TGTGCCAGCAGCTCACACAGGTCGAGCTCCTATAATTCACCCCTCCACTTT. It is translated as CASSSHRSSSYNSPLHF.

This sequence joins TRBV7-9 and TRBJ2-3; possibly TRBD1 for D (5 bases). The V end was cut by 8 bases, the J end by 5 bases, with 8 bases between. The length of the CDR3 is 11 residues. The germline V gene encodes CDR1 SEHNR and CDR2 FQNEAQ (reference sequence). CDR3 sequence reads: CASGQQDTQYF. CDR3 bases: TGTGCCAGCGGACAACAAGATACGCAGTATTTT.

This clonotype came up a few times. This chain connects TRBV12-3 or TRBV12-4 to TRBJ2-7; the match to TRBD1 covers 12 bases. The J segment lost 6 bases and the V segment lost 6 bases, leaving 6 bases of the junction unmatched. CDR3 length: 14 amino acids. The DNA of the CDR3 is TGTGCCAGCAGGCCCGGGACAGGGGGCTCCGAGCAGTACTTC. Residues: CASRPGTGGSEQYF.

This clonotype was counted ten times or more. In DNA form, the CDR3 reads TGCAGCGTTGGACCAGGGACCCCGGGCGTCCAGTACTTC. Translating gives CSVGPGTPGVQYF. The genes are TRBV29-1 and TRBJ2-7; the D call may be TRBD1 or TRBD2 (5 bases each). The V gene lost 4 bases and the J gene lost 10 bases, with 20 bases spanning the gap. CDR1 and CDR2 from the germline V gene are SQVTM and ANQGSEA. This CDR3 spans 13 amino acids.

The chain combines TRBV24-1 with TRBJ2-3; possible D gene TRBD1, 5 bases. Germline CDR1 reads KGHDR; CDR2 reads SFDVKD. The CDR3 is 13 amino acids. V was trimmed by 10 bases and J by 2 bases, leaving 12 bases between them. The CDR3 DNA sequence: TGTGCCACTGGGCAGGGATCCACAGATACGCAGTATTTT. This encodes CATGQGSTDTQYF.

V is TRBV3-1 and J is TRBJ2-7; the match to TRBD1 covers 7 bases. The CDR3 consists of 16 residues. The germline V gene has CDR1 LGHDT and CDR2 YNNKEL (reference sequence). After removal of 0 bases from V and 4 bases from J, the junction contained 9 bases not matched to a gene. CDR3 residues: CASSQDEGALLYEQYF. The DNA for the CDR3 is TGTGCCAGCAGCCAAGATGAGGGGGCCCTCTTATACGAGCAGTACTTC.

For this clonotype: The junction does not match germline at one end; this may be a read error. V is TRBV25-1 and J is TRBJ2-7; the match to TRBD2 covers 9 bases. Germline CDR1 MGHDK, CDR2 SYGVNS. This CDR3 is built from 15 residues. CDR3 region: CANSEYGGGAGEQYF. The CDR3 region has the DNA TGTGCCAACAGTGAATACGGCGGGGGGGCCGGCGAGCAGTACTTC.

This clonotype was counted at least ten times. V gene TRBV15 combines with J gene TRBJ1-5, with D tentatively TRBD1 (5 bases). Trimming removed 1 base from V and 2 bases from J, with 15 bases in between. The CDR3 has 17 amino acids. Germline V gene data show CDR1 as LNHNV and CDR2 as YYDKDF (reference sequence). The CDR3 sequence is CATSRVIGAMGNQPQHF. The CDR3 DNA follows: TGTGCCACCAGCAGAGTAATTGGGGCGATGGGCAATCAGCCCCAGCATTTT.

The V and J genes are TRBV6-5 and TRBJ2-7, with TRBD1 matching over 7 bases. This CDR3 spans 16 amino acids. V trimming: 0 bases; J trimming: 2 bases; junction bases outside the gene matches: 7. Germline V lookup: CDR1 MNHEY, CDR2 SVGAGI. The CDR3: CASSYSRGGLTYEQYF. As DNA, the CDR3 is TGTGCCAGCAGTTACTCGAGAGGGGGCCTAACCTACGAGCAGTACTTC.

The table lists this clonotype with a few counts. The CDR3 loop reads CASSRTGGISYEQYF. In DNA form, the CDR3 reads TGTGCCAGCAGCCGGACAGGGGGCATTAGCTACGAGCAGTACTTC. The rearrangement uses TRBV5-4 and TRBJ2-7; TRBD1 matches 11 bases. The CDR3 consists of 15 residues. Germline loops: CDR1 SGHNT, CDR2 YYREEE (reference sequence). V shed 4 bases, J shed 3 bases, and the junction held 6 bases outside the gene matches.

A word on this clonotype: This may be a read error: a much more frequent sequence differs by one nucleotide. The chain has TRBV7-6 and TRBJ1-3; the match to TRBD1 covers 7 bases. Germline values: CDR1 SGHVS, CDR2 FNYEAQ. The junction had 4 bases not matched to a gene; V was cut back by 5 bases and J by 3 bases. CDR3 length equals 14 residues. CDR3 protein: CASSADRVGNTIYF. CDR3 in DNA: TGTGCCAGCAGCGCTGACAGGGTTGGAAACACCATATATTTT.

There are many counts of this clonotype. This sequence joins TRBV7-6 and TRBJ1-1; unclear D gene. Trimming shortened V by 5 bases and J by 2 bases, and 12 bases separated the two germline ends. The CDR3 length is 14 residues. Germline assignment: CDR1 SGHVS and CDR2 FNYEAQ. DNA for the CDR3: TGTGCCAGCAGCCCCCCAACAGACAACACTGAAGCTTTCTTT. Residues: CASSPPTDNTEAFF.

Comments on this clonotype: A much larger clone sits a single nucleotide away, making a read error possible. No conserved phenylalanine or tryptophan is present at the end of the CDR3, so a read error is the likely explanation. The chain employs TRBV25-1 and TRBJ1-2; tentatively, D is TRBD1 (6 bases). CDR3 size: 14 residues. V was shortened by 5 bases and J by 6 bases, with 16 bases between the two germline ends. The germline gives CDR1 MGHDK, CDR2 SYGVNS. CDR3 bases: TGTGCCAGCAGTTCCTCACTACAGGGAGATGGCTACACCCTC. Its protein is CASSSSLQGDGYTL.

Many counts were recorded for this clonotype. The chain uses TRBV12-3 or TRBV12-4 and TRBJ2-7; 10 bases align to TRBD2. After removal of 3 bases from V and 7 bases from J, the junction contained 3 bases not matched to a gene. CDR3 length: 13 amino acids. As DNA, the CDR3 is TGTGCCAGCAGTTTCGGACTAGCGGATGAGCAGTACTTC. Translating gives CASSFGLADEQYF.